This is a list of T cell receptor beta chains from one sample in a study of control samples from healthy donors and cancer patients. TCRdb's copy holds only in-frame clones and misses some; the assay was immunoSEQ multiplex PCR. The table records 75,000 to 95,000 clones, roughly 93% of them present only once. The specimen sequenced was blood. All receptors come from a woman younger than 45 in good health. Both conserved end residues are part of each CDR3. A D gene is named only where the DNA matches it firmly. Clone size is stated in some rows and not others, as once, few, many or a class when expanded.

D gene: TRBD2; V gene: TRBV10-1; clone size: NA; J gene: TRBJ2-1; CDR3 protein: CASSATSGGYNEQFF; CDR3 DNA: TGCGCCAGCAGCGCTACTAGCGGGGGCTACAATGAGCAGTTCTTC
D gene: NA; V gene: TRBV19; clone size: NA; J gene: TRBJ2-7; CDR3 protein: CASSIDWETGTNGAYEQYF; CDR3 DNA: TGTGCCAGTAGTATAGATTGGGAAACCGGGACCAACGGTGCGTACGAGCAGTACTTC
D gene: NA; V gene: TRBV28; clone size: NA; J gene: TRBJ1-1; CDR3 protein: CASRRTDNTEAFF; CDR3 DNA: TGTGCCAGCAGACGGACAGACAACACTGAAGCTTTCTTT
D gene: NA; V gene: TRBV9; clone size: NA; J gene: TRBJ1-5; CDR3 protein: CASSAAGNQPQHF; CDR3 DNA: TGTGCCAGCAGCGCCGCAGGGAATCAGCCCCAGCATTTT
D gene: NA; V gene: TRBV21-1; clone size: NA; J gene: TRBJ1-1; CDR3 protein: CASSKALSAGYSDTEAFF; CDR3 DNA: TGTGCCAGCAGCAAAGCGCTTTCGGCAGGGTATTCGGACACTGAAGCTTTCTTT
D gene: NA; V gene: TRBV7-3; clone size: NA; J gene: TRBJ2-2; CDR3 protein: CASSLSSTSGELFF; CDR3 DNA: TGTGCCAGCAGCTTATCTTCGACGTCAGGGGAGCTGTTTTTT
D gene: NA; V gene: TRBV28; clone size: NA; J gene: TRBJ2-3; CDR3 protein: CASSSPDTQYF; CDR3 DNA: TGTGCCAGCAGCTCTCCCGATACGCAGTATTTT
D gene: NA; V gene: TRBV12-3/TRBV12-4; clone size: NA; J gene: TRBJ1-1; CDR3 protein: CASSFPGPPEAFF; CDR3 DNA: TGTGCCAGCAGTTTTCCCGGGCCTCCTGAAGCTTTCTTT
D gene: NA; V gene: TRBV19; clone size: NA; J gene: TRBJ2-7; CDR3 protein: CASSIHRLGTGGQGKDF; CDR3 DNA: TGTGCCAGTAGTATTCATCGCCTCGGGACGGGAGGACAGGGAAAGGACTTC
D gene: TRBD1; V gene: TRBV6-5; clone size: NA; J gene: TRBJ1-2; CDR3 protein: CASSYPPGTGGGLTF; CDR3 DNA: TGTGCCAGCAGTTATCCCCCCGGGACAGGGGGAGGGTTGACCTTC
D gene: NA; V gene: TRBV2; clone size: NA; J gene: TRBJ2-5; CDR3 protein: CASTGGRPETQYF; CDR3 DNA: TGTGCCAGCACCGGTGGCCGCCCAGAGACCCAGTACTTC
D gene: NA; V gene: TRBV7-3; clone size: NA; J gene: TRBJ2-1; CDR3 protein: CASSSAGGTGALNEQFF; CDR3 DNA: TGTGCCAGCAGCTCTGCGGGGGGGACAGGGGCCCTCAATGAGCAGTTCTTC
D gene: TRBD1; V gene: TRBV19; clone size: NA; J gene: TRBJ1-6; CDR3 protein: CATRTGTGGSPLHF; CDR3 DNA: TGTGCCACCCGAACCGGGACAGGGGGGTCACCCCTCCACTTT
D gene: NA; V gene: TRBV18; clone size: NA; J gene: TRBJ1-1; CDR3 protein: CASSPDRENTEAFF; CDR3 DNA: TGTGCCAGCTCACCAGACAGAGAGAACACTGAAGCTTTCTTT
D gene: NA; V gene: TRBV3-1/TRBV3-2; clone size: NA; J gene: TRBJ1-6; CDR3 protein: CASSQQGSGSPLHF; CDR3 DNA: TGTGCCAGCAGCCAACAGGGGTCGGGTTCACCCCTCCACTTT
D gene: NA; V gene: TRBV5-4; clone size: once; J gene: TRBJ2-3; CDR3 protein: CASSLAITGTDTQYF; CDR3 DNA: TGTGCCAGCAGCTTGGCTATCACTGGGACAGATACGCAGTATTTT
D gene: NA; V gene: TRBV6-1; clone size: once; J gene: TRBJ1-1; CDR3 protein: CASSEGLLGGGGTEAFF; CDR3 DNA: TGTGCCAGCAGTGAAGGTCTCTTGGGGGGTGGAGGGACTGAAGCTTTCTTT
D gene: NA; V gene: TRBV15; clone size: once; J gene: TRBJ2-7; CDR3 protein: CATSRDWVKAGFKHF; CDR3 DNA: TGTGCCACCAGCAGAGATTGGGTCAAGGCCGGATTCAAGCACTTC
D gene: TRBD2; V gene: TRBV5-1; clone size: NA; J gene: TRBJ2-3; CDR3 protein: CASSLGLAGGSADTQYF; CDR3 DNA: TGCGCCAGCAGCTTGGGCCTAGCGGGAGGAAGTGCAGATACGCAGTATTTT
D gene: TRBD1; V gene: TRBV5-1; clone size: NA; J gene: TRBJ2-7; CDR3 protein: CASSLGMTGENEQYF; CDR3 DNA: TGCGCCAGCAGCTTGGGAATGACAGGGGAGAACGAGCAGTACTTC
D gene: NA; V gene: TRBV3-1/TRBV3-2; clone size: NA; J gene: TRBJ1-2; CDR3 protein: CASSQDQGLNQINYGYTF; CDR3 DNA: TGTGCCAGCAGCCAAGATCAGGGCCTGAACCAGATTAACTATGGCTACACCTTC
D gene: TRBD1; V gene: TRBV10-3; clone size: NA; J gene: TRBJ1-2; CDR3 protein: CAISVSRGHYGYTF; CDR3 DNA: TGTGCCATCAGTGTGAGCAGGGGGCACTATGGCTACACCTTC
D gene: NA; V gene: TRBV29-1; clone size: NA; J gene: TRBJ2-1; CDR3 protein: CSVVCRINEQFF; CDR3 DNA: TGCAGCGTTGTGTGCCGGATCAATGAGCAGTTCTTC
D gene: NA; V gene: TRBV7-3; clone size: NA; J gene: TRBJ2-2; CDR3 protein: CASSPTPGPLSAGELFF; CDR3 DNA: TGTGCCAGCAGCCCGACCCCGGGACCGTTGTCCGCCGGGGAGCTGTTTTTT
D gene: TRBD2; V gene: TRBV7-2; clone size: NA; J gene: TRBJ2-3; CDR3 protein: CASSLQAGGQDTQYF; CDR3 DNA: TGTGCCAGCAGCTTACAAGCGGGGGGGCAAGATACGCAGTATTTT
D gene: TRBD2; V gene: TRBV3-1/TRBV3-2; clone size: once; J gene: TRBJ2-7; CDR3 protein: CASSQLSSGVTYEQYF; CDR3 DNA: TGTGCCAGCAGCCAATTATCTAGCGGGGTAACCTACGAGCAGTACTTC
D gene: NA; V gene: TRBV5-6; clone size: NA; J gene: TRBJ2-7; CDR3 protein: CASSFRGSYEQYF; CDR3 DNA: TGTGCCAGCAGCTTTAGGGGTTCCTACGAGCAGTACTTC
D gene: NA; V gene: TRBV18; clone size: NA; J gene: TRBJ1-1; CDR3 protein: CASSPTGNTEAFF; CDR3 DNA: TGTGCCAGCTCACCGACAGGGAACACTGAAGCTTTCTTT
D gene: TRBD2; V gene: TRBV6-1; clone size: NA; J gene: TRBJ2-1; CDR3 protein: CASSELLAGGLREQFF; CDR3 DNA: TGTGCCAGCAGTGAGCTCCTAGCGGGAGGGCTCCGTGAGCAGTTCTTC
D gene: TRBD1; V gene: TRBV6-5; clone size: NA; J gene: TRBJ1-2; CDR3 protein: CASSSQTGGPDYGYTF; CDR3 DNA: TGTGCCAGCAGTTCACAGACAGGGGGACCTGACTATGGCTACACCTTC
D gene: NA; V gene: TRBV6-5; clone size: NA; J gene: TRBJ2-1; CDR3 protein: CASTRGFINEQFF; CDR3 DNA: TGTGCCAGCACCAGGGGTTTTATCAATGAGCAGTTCTTC
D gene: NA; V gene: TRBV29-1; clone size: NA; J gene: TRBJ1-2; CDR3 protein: CSVEERGIQYGYTF; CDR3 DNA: TGCAGCGTTGAAGAACGAGGGATTCAGTATGGCTACACCTTC
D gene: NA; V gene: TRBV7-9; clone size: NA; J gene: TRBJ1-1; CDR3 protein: CASSLMGGSEAFF; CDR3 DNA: TGTGCCAGCAGCTTAATGGGGGGATCTGAAGCTTTCTTT
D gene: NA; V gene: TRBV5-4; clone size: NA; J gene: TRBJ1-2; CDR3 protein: CASSLVTGHGYTF; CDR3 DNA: TGTGCCAGCAGCTTGGTAACGGGCCATGGCTACACCTTC
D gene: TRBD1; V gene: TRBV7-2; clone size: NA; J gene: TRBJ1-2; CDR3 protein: CASSEWGDRGSYGYTF; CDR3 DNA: TGTGCCAGCAGCGAGTGGGGGGACAGGGGATCCTATGGCTACACCTTC
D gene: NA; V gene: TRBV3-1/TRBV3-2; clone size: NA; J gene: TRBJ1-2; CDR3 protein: CASSKSIGLGYGYTF; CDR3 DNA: TGTGCCAGCAGCAAAAGTATTGGGTTAGGCTATGGCTACACCTTC
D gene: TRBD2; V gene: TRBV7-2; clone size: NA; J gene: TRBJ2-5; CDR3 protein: CASSLNLAGGRGKTQYF; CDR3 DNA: TGTGCCAGCAGCTTAAATCTCGCGGGAGGTCGCGGGAAGACCCAGTACTTC
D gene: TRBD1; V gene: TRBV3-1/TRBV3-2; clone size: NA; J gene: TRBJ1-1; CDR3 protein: CASSRTGGRTEAFF; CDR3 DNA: TGTGCCAGCAGCCGAACAGGGGGTCGGACTGAAGCTTTCTTT
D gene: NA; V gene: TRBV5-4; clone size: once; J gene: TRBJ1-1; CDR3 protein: CASSPGGLGNTEAFF; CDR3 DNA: TGTGCCAGCAGTCCAGGAGGGTTAGGTAACACTGAAGCTTTCTTT
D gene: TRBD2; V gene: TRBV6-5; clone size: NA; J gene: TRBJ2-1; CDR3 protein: CASSYLSGTSNEQFF; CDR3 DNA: TGTGCCAGCAGTTACTTAAGTGGGACTAGCAATGAGCAGTTCTTC
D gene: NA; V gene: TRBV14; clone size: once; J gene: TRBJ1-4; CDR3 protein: CASSQARTWNEKLFF; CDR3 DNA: TGTGCCAGCAGCCAAGCCAGGACGTGGAATGAAAAACTGTTTTTT
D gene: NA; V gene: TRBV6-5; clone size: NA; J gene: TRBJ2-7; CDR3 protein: CASSYSAGQAYEQYF; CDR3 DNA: TGTGCCAGCAGTTACTCCGCAGGGCAGGCCTACGAGCAGTACTTC
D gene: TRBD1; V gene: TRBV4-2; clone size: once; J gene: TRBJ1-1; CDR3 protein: CASSRKRGTGGANTEAFF; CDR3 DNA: TGTGCCAGCAGCCGGAAAAGGGGGACAGGGGGCGCGAACACTGAAGCTTTCTTT
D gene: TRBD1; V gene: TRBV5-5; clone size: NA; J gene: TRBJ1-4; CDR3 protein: CASGRQGMVEKLFF; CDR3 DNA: TGTGCCAGCGGACGACAGGGAATGGTGGAAAAACTGTTTTTT
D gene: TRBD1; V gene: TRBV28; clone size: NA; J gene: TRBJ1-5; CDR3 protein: CASSLLDRDDQPQHF; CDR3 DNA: TGTGCCAGCAGTTTATTGGACAGGGACGATCAGCCCCAGCATTTT
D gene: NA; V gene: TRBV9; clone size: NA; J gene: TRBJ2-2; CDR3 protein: CASSVEAYTGELFF; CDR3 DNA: TGTGCCAGCAGCGTAGAGGCCTACACCGGGGAGCTGTTTTTT
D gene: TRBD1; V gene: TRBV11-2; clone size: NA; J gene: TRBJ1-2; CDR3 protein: CASSPHPGQINYGYTF; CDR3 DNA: TGTGCCAGCAGCCCCCATCCGGGACAGATCAACTATGGCTACACCTTC
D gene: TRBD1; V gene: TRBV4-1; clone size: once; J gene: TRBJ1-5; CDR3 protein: CASSRDSDSNQPQHF; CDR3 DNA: TGCGCCAGCAGCCGGGACAGCGATAGCAATCAGCCCCAGCATTTT
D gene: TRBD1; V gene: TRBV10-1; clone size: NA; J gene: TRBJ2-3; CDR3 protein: CASSAPGGPTNTQYF; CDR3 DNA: TGCGCCAGCAGTGCTCCAGGGGGACCTACAAATACGCAGTATTTT
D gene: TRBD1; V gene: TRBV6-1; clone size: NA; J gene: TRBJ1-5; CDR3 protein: CASSEGQGFNQPQHF; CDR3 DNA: TGTGCCAGCAGTGAGGGACAGGGGTTCAATCAGCCCCAGCATTTT
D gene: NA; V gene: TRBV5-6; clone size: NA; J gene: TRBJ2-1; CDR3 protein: CASSRADTIYNEQFF; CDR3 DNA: TGTGCCAGCAGCCGGGCCGATACCATTTACAATGAGCAGTTCTTC
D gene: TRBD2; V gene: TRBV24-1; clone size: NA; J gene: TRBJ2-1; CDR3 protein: CATSTWGLAGGNEQFF; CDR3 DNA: TGTGCCACCAGTACTTGGGGTCTAGCGGGAGGCAATGAGCAGTTCTTC
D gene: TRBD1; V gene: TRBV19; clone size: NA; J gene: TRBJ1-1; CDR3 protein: CASSIWDRGTEAFF; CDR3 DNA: TGTGCCAGTAGTATTTGGGACAGGGGCACTGAAGCTTTCTTT
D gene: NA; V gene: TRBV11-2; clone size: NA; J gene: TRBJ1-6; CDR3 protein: CASSLIVGSYNSPLHF; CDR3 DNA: TGTGCCAGCAGCTTAATTGTAGGGTCTTATAATTCACCCCTCCACTTT
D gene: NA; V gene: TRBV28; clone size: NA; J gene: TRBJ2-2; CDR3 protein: CASSFSRWGARYTGELFF; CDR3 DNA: TGTGCCAGCAGTTTTTCCAGATGGGGGGCTAGGTACACCGGGGAGCTGTTTTTT